This entry is about one TCR beta chain. As yet, its antigen is unknown. Each CDR3 protein is one row after TCRdb ran MiXCR on the reads. The profile covers around 800,000 distinct CDR3 sequences, with over 25% appearing a single time and approximately 13% taken by the ten largest. This CDR3 has 14 residues. Germline loops: CDR1 MNHGY, CDR2 SAAAGT. V was cut by 2 bases and J by 5 bases, with 12 bases left in between. The sample originates from a study of T cell repertoires in cytomegalovirus infection. The clonotype was recovered from a human donor in good health (CMV status not recorded). Some clones in this sample may be carry-over from other donors' samples. This specimen consisted of cultured CD8+ T cells from PBMCs, obtained from culture after CMV antigen stimulation. The rearrangement joins TRBV6-8 to TRBJ1-2; D ambiguous. The CDR3 spells CASSYVSAEYGYTF. Written as DNA, the CDR3 is TGTGCCAGCAGTTACGTCTCGGCAGAGTATGGCTACACCTTC.